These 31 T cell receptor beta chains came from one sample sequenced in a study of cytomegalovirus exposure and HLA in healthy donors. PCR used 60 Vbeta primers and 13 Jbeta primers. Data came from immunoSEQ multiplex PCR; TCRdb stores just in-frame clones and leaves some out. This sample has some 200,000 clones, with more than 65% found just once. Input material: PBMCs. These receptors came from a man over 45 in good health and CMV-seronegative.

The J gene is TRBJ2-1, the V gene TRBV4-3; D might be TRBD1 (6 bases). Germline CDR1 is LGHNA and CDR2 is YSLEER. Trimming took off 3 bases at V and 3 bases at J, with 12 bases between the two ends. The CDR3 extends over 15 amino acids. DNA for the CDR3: TGCGCCAGCAGCCAGGGACATCCCATCTACAATGAGCAGTTCTTC. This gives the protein CASSQGHPIYNEQFF.

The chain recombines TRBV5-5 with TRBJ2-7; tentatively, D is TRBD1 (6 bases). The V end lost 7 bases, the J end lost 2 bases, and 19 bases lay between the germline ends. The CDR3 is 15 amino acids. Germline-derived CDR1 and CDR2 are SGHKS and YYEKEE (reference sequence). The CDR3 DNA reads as TGTGCCAGCTCCTCAAGAACAGGGTACACCTACGAGCAGTACTTC. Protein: CASSSRTGYTYEQYF.

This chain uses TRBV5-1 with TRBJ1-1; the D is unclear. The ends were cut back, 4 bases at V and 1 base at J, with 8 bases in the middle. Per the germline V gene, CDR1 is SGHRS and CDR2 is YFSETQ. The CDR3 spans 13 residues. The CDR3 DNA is TGCGCCAGCAGCCCGAGCACGAACACTGAAGCTTTCTTT. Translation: CASSPSTNTEAFF.

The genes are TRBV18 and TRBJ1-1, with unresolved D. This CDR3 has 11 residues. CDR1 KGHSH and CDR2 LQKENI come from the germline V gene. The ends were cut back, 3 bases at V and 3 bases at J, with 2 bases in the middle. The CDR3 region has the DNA TGTGCCAGCTCACCCGACACTGAAGCTTTCTTT. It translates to CASSPDTEAFF.

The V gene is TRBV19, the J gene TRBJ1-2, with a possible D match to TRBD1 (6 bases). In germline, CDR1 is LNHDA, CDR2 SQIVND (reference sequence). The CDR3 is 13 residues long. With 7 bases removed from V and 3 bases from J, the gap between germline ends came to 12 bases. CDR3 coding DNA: TGTGCCAGTACCCCCGGACAGTACTATGGCTACACCTTC. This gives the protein CASTPGQYYGYTF.

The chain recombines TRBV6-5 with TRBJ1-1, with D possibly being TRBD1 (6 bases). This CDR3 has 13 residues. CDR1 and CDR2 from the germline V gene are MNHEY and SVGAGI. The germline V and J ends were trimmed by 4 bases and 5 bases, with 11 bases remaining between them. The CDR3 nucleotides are TGTGCCAGCAGTTTAACCCAGGGGACTGAAGCTTTCTTT. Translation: CASSLTQGTEAFF.

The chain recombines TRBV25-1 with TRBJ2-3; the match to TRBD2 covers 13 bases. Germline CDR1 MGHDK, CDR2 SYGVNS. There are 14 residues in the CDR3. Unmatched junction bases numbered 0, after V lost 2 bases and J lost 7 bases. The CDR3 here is CASSEGTSGNTQYF. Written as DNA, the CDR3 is TGTGCCAGCAGTGAAGGGACTAGCGGGAATACGCAGTATTTT.

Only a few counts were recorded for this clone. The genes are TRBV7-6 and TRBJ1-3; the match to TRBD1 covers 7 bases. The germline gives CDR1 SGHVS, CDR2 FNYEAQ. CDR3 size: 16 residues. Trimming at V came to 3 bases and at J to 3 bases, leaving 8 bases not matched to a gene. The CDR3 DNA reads TGTGCCAGCAGCTTGCGACAGGGATTAGGTGGAAACACCATATATTTT. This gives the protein CASSLRQGLGGNTIYF.

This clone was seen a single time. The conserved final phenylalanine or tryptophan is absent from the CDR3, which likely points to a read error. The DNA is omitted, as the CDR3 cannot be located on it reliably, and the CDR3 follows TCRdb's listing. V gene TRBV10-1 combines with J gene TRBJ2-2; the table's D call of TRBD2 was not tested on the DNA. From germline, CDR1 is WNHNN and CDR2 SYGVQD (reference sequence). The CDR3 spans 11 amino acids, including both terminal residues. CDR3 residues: CASTEAGEAWL.

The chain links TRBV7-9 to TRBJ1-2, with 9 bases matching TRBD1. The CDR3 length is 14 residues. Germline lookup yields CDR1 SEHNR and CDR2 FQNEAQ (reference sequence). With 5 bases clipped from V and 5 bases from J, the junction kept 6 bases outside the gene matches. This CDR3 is CASSPVGQGYGYTF. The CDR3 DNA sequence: TGTGCCAGCAGCCCAGTAGGACAGGGGTATGGCTACACCTTC.

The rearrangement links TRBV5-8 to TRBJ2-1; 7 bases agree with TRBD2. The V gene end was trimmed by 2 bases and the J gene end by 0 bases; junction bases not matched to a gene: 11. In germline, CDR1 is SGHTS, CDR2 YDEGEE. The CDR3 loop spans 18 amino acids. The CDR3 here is CASSFFDGGYSSYNEQFF. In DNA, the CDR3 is TGTGCCAGCAGCTTTTTTGACGGGGGGTACAGCTCCTACAATGAGCAGTTCTTC. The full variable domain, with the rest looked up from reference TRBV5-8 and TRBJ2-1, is EAGVTQSPTHLIKTRGQQATLRCSPISGHTSVYWYQQALGLGLQFLLWYDEGEERNRGNFPPRFSGRQFPNYSSELNVNALELEDSALYLCASSFFDGGYSSYNEQFFGPGTRLTVL.

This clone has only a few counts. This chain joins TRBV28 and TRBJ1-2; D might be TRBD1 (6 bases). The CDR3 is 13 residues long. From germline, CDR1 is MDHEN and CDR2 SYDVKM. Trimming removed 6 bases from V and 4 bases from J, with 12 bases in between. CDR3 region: CASRPGQSYGYTF. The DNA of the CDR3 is TGTGCCAGCAGACCTGGACAGAGCTATGGCTACACCTTC.

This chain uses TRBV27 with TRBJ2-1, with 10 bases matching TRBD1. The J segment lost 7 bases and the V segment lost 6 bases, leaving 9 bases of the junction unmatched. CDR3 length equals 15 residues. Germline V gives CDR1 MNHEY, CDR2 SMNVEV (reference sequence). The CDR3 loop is CASRGLGQGENEQFF. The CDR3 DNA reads TGTGCCAGCAGGGGACTCGGACAGGGGGAAAATGAGCAGTTCTTC.

The chain's CDR3 is CASSPGGSHTDTQYF. The CDR3 nucleotides are TGTGCCAGCTCACCTGGGGGGTCCCACACAGATACGCAGTATTTT. This rearrangement joins TRBV18 to TRBJ2-3; TRBD2 is a possible D gene (6 bases). The CDR3 runs to 15 residues. Germline CDR1 and CDR2: KGHSH and LQKENI. Trimming pared 3 bases from V and 2 bases from J, leaving 12 bases between.

The CDR3: CASSPRGLATDFTDTQYF. CDR3 in DNA: TGTGCCAGCAGCCCCCGTGGGCTAGCAACGGACTTCACAGATACGCAGTATTTT. This sequence joins TRBV5-6 and TRBJ2-3, with TRBD2 as a possible D gene (5 bases). Germline CDR1 and CDR2: SGHDT and YYEEEE. This CDR3 has 18 amino acids. Deletions cut 4 bases from V and 2 bases from J, with 23 bases between.

CDR3 region: CASSPALNYGYTF. CDR3 DNA: TGTGCCAGCAGCCCCGCACTTAACTATGGCTACACCTTC. V gene TRBV11-2 combines with J gene TRBJ1-2; unclear D gene. CDR3 length equals 13 residues. The germline CDR1 and CDR2 sequences are SGHAT and FQNNGV. The V end lost 5 bases, the J end lost 1 base, and 8 bases lay between the germline ends.

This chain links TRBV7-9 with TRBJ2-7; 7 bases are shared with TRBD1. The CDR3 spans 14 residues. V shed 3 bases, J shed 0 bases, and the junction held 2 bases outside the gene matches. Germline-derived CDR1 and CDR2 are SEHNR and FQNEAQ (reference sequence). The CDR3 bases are TGTGCCAGCAGCTTGACAGGGCACTCCTACGAGCAGTACTTC. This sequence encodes CASSLTGHSYEQYF.

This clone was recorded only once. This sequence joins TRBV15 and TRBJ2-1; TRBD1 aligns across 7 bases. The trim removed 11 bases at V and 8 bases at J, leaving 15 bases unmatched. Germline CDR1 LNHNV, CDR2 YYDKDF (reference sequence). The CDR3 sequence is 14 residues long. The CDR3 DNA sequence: TGTGCCGCCCCGTACCCCGGGACAGACTATGAGCAGTTCTTC. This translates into CAAPYPGTDYEQFF. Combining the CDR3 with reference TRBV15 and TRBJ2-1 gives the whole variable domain DAMVIQNPRYQVTQFGKPVTLSCSQTLNHNVMYWYQQKSSQAPKLLFHYYDKDFNNEADTPDNFQSRRPNTSFCFLDIRSPGLGDTAMYLCAAPYPGTDYEQFFGPGTRLTVL.

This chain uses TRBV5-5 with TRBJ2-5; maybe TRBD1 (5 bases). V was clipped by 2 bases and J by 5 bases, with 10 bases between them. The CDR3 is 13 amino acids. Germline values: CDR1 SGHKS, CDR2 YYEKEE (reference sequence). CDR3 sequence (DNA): TGTGCCAGCAGCTTCTCAGGGTACGAGACCCAGTACTTC. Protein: CASSFSGYETQYF.

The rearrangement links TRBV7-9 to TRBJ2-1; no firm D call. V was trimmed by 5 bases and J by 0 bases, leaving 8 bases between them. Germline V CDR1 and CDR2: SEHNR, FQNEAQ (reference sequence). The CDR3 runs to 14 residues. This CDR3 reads CASSATSSYNEQFF. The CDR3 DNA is TGTGCCAGCAGCGCCACGAGCTCCTACAATGAGCAGTTCTTC. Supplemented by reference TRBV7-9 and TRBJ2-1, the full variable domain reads DTGVSQNPRHKITKRGQNVTFRCDPISEHNRLYWYRQTLGQGPEFLTYFQNEAQLEKSRLLSDRFSAERPKGSFSTLEIQRTEQGDSAMYLCASSATSSYNEQFFGPGTRLTVL.

CDR3 in amino acids: CASCRGGAFRSGANVLTF. CDR3 in DNA: TGTGCCAGCTGCCGAGGGGGGGCTTTCCGCTCTGGGGCCAACGTCCTGACTTTC. The rearrangement joins TRBV27 to TRBJ2-6; a possible D gene is TRBD2 (7 bases). This CDR3 is 18 amino acids long. Germline CDR1 reads MNHEY; CDR2 reads SMNVEV (reference sequence). The V and J ends lost 8 bases and 0 bases respectively, with 20 bases between them.

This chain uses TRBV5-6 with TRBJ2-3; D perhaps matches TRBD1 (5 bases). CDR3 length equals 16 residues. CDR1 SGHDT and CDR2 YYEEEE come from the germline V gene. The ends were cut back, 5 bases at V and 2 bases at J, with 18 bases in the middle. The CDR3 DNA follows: TGTGCCAGCAGGACCGACAGCCGAGAATTCACAGATACGCAGTATTTT. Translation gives CASRTDSREFTDTQYF.

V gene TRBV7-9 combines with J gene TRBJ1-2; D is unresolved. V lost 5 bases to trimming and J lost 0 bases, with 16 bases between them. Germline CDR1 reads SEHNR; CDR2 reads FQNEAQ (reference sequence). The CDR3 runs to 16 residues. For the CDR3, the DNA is TGTGCCAGCAGCCACCCTTCGACTGTAGCTAACTATGGCTACACCTTC. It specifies CASSHPSTVANYGYTF.

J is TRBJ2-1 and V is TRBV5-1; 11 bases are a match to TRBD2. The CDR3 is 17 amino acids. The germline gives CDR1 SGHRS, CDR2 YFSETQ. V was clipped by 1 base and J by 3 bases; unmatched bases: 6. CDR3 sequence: CASSLFDSGGDYNEQFF. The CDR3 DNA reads TGCGCCAGCAGCTTGTTCGATAGCGGGGGGGACTACAATGAGCAGTTCTTC. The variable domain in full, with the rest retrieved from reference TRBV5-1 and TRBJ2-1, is KAGVTQTPRYLIKTRGQQVTLSCSPISGHRSVSWYQQTPGQGLQFLFEYFSETQRNKGNFPGRFSGRQFSNSRSEMNVSTLELGDSALYLCASSLFDSGGDYNEQFFGPGTRLTVL.

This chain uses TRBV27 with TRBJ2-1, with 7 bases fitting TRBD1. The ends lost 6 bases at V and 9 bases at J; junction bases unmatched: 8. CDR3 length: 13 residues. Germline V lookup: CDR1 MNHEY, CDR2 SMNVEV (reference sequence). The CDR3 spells CASSPGGDGEQFF. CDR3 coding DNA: TGTGCCAGCAGCCCAGGGGGTGACGGTGAGCAGTTCTTC.

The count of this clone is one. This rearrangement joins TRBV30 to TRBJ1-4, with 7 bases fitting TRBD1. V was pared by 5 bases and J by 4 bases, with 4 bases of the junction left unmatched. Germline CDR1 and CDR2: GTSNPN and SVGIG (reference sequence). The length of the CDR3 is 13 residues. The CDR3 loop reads CAWSRDSNEKLFF. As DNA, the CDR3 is TGTGCCTGGTCCCGGGACAGTAATGAAAAACTGTTTTTT.

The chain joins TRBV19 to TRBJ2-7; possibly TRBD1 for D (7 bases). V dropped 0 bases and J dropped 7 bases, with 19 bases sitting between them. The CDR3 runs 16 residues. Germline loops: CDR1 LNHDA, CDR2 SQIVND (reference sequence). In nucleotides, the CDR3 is TGTGCCAGTAGTATAGATCACAGGGGCCCTGGGAGGGAGCAGTACTTC. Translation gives CASSIDHRGPGREQYF.

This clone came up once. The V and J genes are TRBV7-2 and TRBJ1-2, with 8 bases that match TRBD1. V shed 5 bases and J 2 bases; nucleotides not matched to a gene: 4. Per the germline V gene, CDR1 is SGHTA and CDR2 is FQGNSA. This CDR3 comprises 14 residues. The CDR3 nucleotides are TGTGCCAGCAGCCCCGGACAGGGCAACTATGGCTACACCTTC. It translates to CASSPGQGNYGYTF. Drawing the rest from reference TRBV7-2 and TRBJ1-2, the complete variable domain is GAGVSQSPSNKVTEKGKDVELRCDPISGHTALYWYRQSLGQGLEFLIYFQGNSAPDKSGLPSDRFSAERTGGSVSTLTIQRTQQEDSAVYLCASSPGQGNYGYTFGSGTRLTVV.

Here the CDR3 reads CASSQTGGTEQYF. DNA of the CDR3: TGTGCCAGCAGCCAGACAGGGGGTACCGAGCAGTACTTC. The chain carries TRBV9 and TRBJ2-5, with 9 bases lining up with TRBD1. Near its end, the DNA agrees better with TRBJ2-7, so the J call may be wrong. The CDR3 totals 13 residues. CDR1 and CDR2 from the germline V gene are SGDLS and YYNGEE.

Written as DNA, the CDR3 is TGTGCCATCAATCGACTAGCGGGGGGCACAGATACGCAGTATTTT. Amino acid sequence: CAINRLAGGTDTQYF. This sequence joins TRBV10-3 and TRBJ2-3; 12 bases fit TRBD2. The CDR3 is 15 residues long. V lost 7 bases and J lost 1; bases outside the gene matches: 3. Germline V CDR1 and CDR2: ENHRY, SYGVKD.

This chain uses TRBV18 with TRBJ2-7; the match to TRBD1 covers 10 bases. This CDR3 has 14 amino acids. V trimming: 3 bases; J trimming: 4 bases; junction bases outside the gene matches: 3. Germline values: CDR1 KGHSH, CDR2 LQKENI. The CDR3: CASSPDRGAYEQYF. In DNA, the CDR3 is TGTGCCAGCTCACCGGACAGGGGGGCGTACGAGCAGTACTTC.